This T cell receptor (beta chain) was retrieved from a study of vaccination effects on CD4 cells after COVID-19. Method: immunoSEQ multiplex PCR; TCRdb's copy keeps in-frame clones and lacks some. The repertoire consists of around 32,000 clones, with approximately 72% occurring once and the leading ten covering around 10%. This CDR3 is 15 amino acids long. Germline loops: CDR1 SGHVT, CDR2 SQSDAQ. V lost 3 bases, J lost 2 bases, and 6 bases stayed unmatched. Antigen-specific CD4+ T cells expanded by the ViraFEST assay with viral peptide pools were then sequenced. With approximately ten days of culture completed, CD4+ T cells were isolated. Vaccination of participants consisted of two doses of either the BNT162b2 or mRNA-1273 vaccine. A remark on this clone: Its antigen is unknown.

J is TRBJ1-1 and V is TRBV7-4, with 7 bases matching TRBD1. This specimen consisted of CD4+ T cells from PBMCs cultured with HCoV-229E spike peptides, obtained after COVID-19 vaccination. This sequence was found in a human donor who received a COVID-19 vaccine. This CDR3 reads CASSFRGQTNTEAFF. CDR3 coding DNA: TGTGCCAGCAGCTTTAGGGGACAGACAAACACTGAAGCTTTCTTT.